These 18 T cell receptor beta chains were sequenced from one sample in a study of CD8+CD57+ T cells in acquired aplastic anemia. Profiling of TCR beta VDJ combinations and CDR3 sequences used genomic DNA as template. TCRdb redid the calling of the reads with MiXCR, one entry per CDR3 protein. The sample carries hundreds of thousands of distinct CDR3 sequences, 60% to 80% recorded once. The sequenced sample consisted of sorted CD4+, CD8+, or CD8+CD57+ T cells (not recorded which) from PBMCs. The receptors shown here come from a human donor in good health, serving as a control.

The table lists this clonotype with a count of one. The chain couples TRBV12-3 or TRBV12-4 to TRBJ1-6; D gene ambiguous. Trimming cost V 4 bases and J 9 bases, with 19 bases left between them. The CDR3 loop spans 16 amino acids. CDR3 DNA: TGTGCCAGCAGTTCCGAGACGCAGATGGTAGGTTCACCCCTCCACTTT. Encoded protein: CASSSETQMVGSPLHF.

As to this clonotype: Here the CDR3 omits its conserved ending phenylalanine or tryptophan, so a read error is the likely source. The limits of the CDR3 on the DNA are not certain, so only TCRdb's listed CDR3 is given. This chain links TRBV7-2 with TRBJ2-5; TRBD2, the D gene given by the table, was not confirmed from the DNA. The CDR3 is 13 amino acids long, termini counted. Looked up from germline, CDR1 is SGHTA and CDR2 is FQGNSA. The CDR3 loop reads CASSFVAGLGQET.

Notes on this clonotype: The conserved final phenylalanine or tryptophan is absent from the CDR3, which likely points to a read error. The rearrangement uses TRBV7-3 and TRBJ2-3; no firm D call. The V end was cut by 5 bases, the J end by 10 bases, with 13 bases between. Germline CDR1 reads SGHTA; CDR2 reads FQGTGA. The CDR3 runs 12 residues. CDR3 amino acids: CASSPRAAPQYL. CDR3 coding DNA: TGTGCCAGCAGCCCGCGCGCAGCTCCGCAGTATCTC.

This chain connects TRBV7-2 to TRBJ2-7, with a possible D match to TRBD1 (5 bases). V shed 3 bases and J shed 3 bases, with 9 bases lying between them. Germline CDR1 and CDR2: SGHTA and FQGNSA. The CDR3 sequence is 13 residues long. CDR3 loop: CASSFQGIYEQYF. In DNA form, the CDR3 reads TGTGCCAGCAGCTTTCAGGGAATCTACGAGCAGTACTTC.

This clonotype occurred once. Relative to the germline gene, one junction end is altered; a read error may explain this. The chain combines TRBV7-9 with TRBJ1-3; no clear D gene. The germline V gene encodes CDR1 SEHNR and CDR2 FQNEAQ (reference sequence). The CDR3 consists of 14 residues. The CDR3 nucleotides read TGTGCCAGCAGCCCCGCAACGCACTACAACCCCATATACTTT. As protein: CASSPATHYNPIYF.

This clonotype has at least ten counts. The chain uses TRBV25-1 and TRBJ2-6; 7 positions match TRBD1. The CDR3 is 16 amino acids. Germline V lookup: CDR1 MGHDK, CDR2 SYGVNS. Unmatched junction bases numbered 3, after V lost 3 bases and J lost 1 base. This CDR3 reads CASSDHRGSGANVLTF. CDR3 nucleotides: TGTGCCAGCAGTGACCACAGGGGTTCTGGGGCCAACGTCCTGACTTTC. Full variable domain (remainder filled in from reference TRBV25-1 and TRBJ2-6): EADIYQTPRYLVIGTGKKITLECSQTMGHDKMYWYQQDPGMELHLIHYSYGVNSTEKGDLSSESTVSRIRTEHFPLTLESARPSHTSQYLCASSDHRGSGANVLTFGAGSRLTVL.

The chain links TRBV7-8 to TRBJ2-7; the match to TRBD1 covers 7 bases. Losses at the gene ends were 2 bases for V and 5 bases for J; bases not matched to a gene: 3. CDR3 length equals 13 residues. The V gene's germline CDR1 is SGHVS and CDR2 FQNEAQ. The CDR3 is CASSLPDRDEQYF. CDR3 nucleotide sequence: TGTGCCAGCAGCTTACCCGACAGGGACGAGCAGTACTTC.

Ten or more counts support this clonotype. This chain's CDR3 is CSAHRNYEQYF. CDR3 nucleotide sequence: TGCAGTGCTCACAGGAACTACGAGCAGTACTTC. The chain links TRBV20-1 to TRBJ2-7; possibly TRBD1 for D (5 bases). Between the trimmed V and J ends, which lost 5 bases and 3 bases, there was a span of 8 bases. Germline-derived CDR1 and CDR2 are DFQATT and SNEGSKA (reference sequence). The CDR3 totals 11 residues.

On this clonotype: In this CDR3 the conserved last residue, phenylalanine or tryptophan, is missing, so a read error is likely. The DNA is left out, because the CDR3 cannot be placed on it with certainty; the CDR3 is given as TCRdb lists it. V gene TRBV7-9 combines with J gene TRBJ2-5; the DNA was not compared with TRBD1, the D call given in the table. The CDR3 length is 13 residues, termini included. The germline V gene encodes CDR1 SEHNR and CDR2 FQNEAQ (reference sequence). CDR3 amino acids: CASRGGGEETQST.

The rearrangement uses TRBV7-2 and TRBJ2-2; D might be TRBD2 (5 bases). The ends were cut back, 11 bases at V and 4 bases at J, with 17 bases in the middle. The germline V gene has CDR1 SGHTA and CDR2 FQGNSA. The length of the CDR3 is 14 residues. The chain's CDR3 is CAVTLRVGTGELFF. CDR3 DNA sequence: TGTGCCGTCACCTTGAGGGTGGGCACCGGGGAGCTGTTTTTT. Supplemented by reference TRBV7-2 and TRBJ2-2, the full variable domain reads GAGVSQSPSNKVTEKGKDVELRCDPISGHTALYWYRQSLGQGLEFLIYFQGNSAPDKSGLPSDRFSAERTGGSVSTLTIQRTQQEDSAVYLCAVTLRVGTGELFFGEGSRLTVL.

Concerning this clonotype itself: At one end the junction does not follow the germline gene, possibly because of a read error. This chain joins TRBV7-9 and TRBJ1-2; D is unclear. The germline gives CDR1 SEHNR, CDR2 FQNEAQ (reference sequence). This CDR3 contains 16 residues. The CDR3 spells CASSVAGAETQYVYTF. The CDR3 DNA sequence: TGTGCCAGCAGCGTAGCCGGTGCCGAGACCCAGTACGTCTACACCTTC. The variable domain in full, completed from reference TRBV7-9 and TRBJ1-2, reads DTGVSQNPRHKITKRGQNVTFRCDPISEHNRLYWYRQTLGQGPEFLTYFQNEAQLEKSRLLSDRFSAERPKGSFSTLEIQRTEQGDSAMYLCASSVAGAETQYVYTFGSGTRLTVV.

Of note for this clonotype: The junction departs from germline at one end; a sequencing error may be responsible. The rearrangement joins TRBV7-4 to TRBJ2-1; D ambiguous. The CDR3 has 14 amino acids. Germline values: CDR1 SGHVT, CDR2 SQSDAQ. CDR3 sequence: CASSVESPYTEQLF. The CDR3 bases are TGTGCCAGCAGCGTAGAGTCACCGTACACTGAGCAGCTCTTC.

This chain joins TRBV29-1 and TRBJ2-7; TRBD1 or TRBD2 may be the D gene (5 bases each). Trimming took off 6 bases at V and 4 bases at J, with 16 bases between the two ends. In germline, CDR1 is SQVTM, CDR2 ANQGSEA. The CDR3 contains 13 residues. DNA of the CDR3: TGCAGCGTGAGGGACGGGGTTCGATACGAGCAGTACTTC. Encoded protein: CSVRDGVRYEQYF.

The chain carries TRBV12-3 or TRBV12-4 and TRBJ2-3, with 8 bases identical to TRBD2. The CDR3 covers 17 residues. The ends lost 3 bases at V and 0 bases at J; junction bases unmatched: 8. The CDR3 nucleotides read TGTGCCAGCAGTTTGGCTGCGGGAGGACCTAGCACAGATACGCAGTATTTT. Its protein product is CASSLAAGGPSTDTQYF.

The V call is TRBV7-2, the J call TRBJ1-2; possible D gene TRBD1, 5 bases. This CDR3 spans 14 amino acids. Germline V gives CDR1 SGHTA, CDR2 FQGNSA. The V end was cut by 4 bases, the J end by 5 bases, with 14 bases between. CDR3 bases: TGTGCCAGCAGCTCGGACCAGGGCACTTATGGCTACACCTTC. It is translated as CASSSDQGTYGYTF.

This clonotype has more than one count but fewer than ten. The chain links TRBV4-2 to TRBJ2-7; 10 bases are a match to TRBD2. CDR1 and CDR2 (germline): LGHNA, YNFKEQ. The trim removed 5 bases at V and 4 bases at J, leaving 11 bases unmatched. The CDR3 runs to 16 residues. The CDR3 bases are TGTGCCAGCAGCGATAGCGGGGGGCCCGCGGCGTACGAGCAGTACTTC. It is translated as CASSDSGGPAAYEQYF.

The V and J genes are TRBV6-1 and TRBJ1-6, with 8 bases fitting TRBD1. CDR3 length equals 16 residues. Trimming removed 6 bases from V and 4 bases from J; junction bases left unmatched: 8. CDR1 and CDR2 from the germline V gene are MNHNS and SASEGT. Written as DNA, the CDR3 is TGTGCCAGCAGGGCGGGACAGGCGCCTTATAATTCACCCCTCCACTTT. Amino acids: CASRAGQAPYNSPLHF.

In the case of this clonotype: A read error may produce the germline difference seen at one junction end. The CDR3 DNA reads as TGTGCCAGCAGTGAACCAGCGGGGCTCTACAATGAGCAGTCCTTC. Translated, it gives CASSEPAGLYNEQSF. This chain joins TRBV2 and TRBJ2-1; TRBD2 agrees at 7 bases. CDR1 SNHLY and CDR2 FYNNEI come from the germline V gene. The CDR3 loop spans 15 amino acids.